This T cell receptor (beta chain) was found in a study of identical twins. The study, taken as a whole, reports: The authors noted that invariant MAIT and iNKT cells could partly confound zero-insertion analyses.

This clonotype turned up a few times. Its antigen is unknown. TCRdb itself ran the 5' RACE reads through MiXCR, one entry per CDR3 protein. The sample includes 470,000 or so distinct CDR3 sequences, less than 25% of them seen just once. These data were also filed under a second study, of T cells expressing NK-cell markers.

The receptor was isolated from a woman under 30 in good health. The sequencing input was CD4+ T cells sorted from blood.

The CDR3: CASSSDGTGYEKLFF. The DNA of the CDR3 is TGCGCCAGCAGCTCGGACGGGACAGGGTATGAAAAACTGTTTTTT. The chain links TRBV5-1 to TRBJ1-4; 9 nucleotides align to TRBD1. CDR1 and CDR2 from the germline V gene are SGHRS and YFSETQ. The J segment lost 6 bases and the V segment lost 3 bases, leaving 6 bases of the junction unmatched. The CDR3 consists of 15 residues. Full variable domain (outside the CDR3, taken from reference TRBV5-1 and TRBJ1-4): KAGVTQTPRYLIKTRGQQVTLSCSPISGHRSVSWYQQTPGQGLQFLFEYFSETQRNKGNFPGRFSGRQFSNSRSEMNVSTLELGDSALYLCASSSDGTGYEKLFFGSGTQLSVL.